This T cell receptor (beta chain) was sequenced in a study of T cells in Graves' hyperthyroidism and ophthalmopathy. Authors of the study amplified TCR beta CDR3 regions from RNA transcripts. TCR CDR3 underwent first-round RT-PCR with the HTBI primer set. TCRdb itself ran the multiplex PCR reads through MiXCR, one entry per CDR3 protein. The sample records approximately 560,000 distinct CDR3 sequences, approximately 15% being singletons. A few counts support this clonotype. This CDR3 has 13 amino acids. The germline gives CDR1 MGHRA, CDR2 YSYEKL. With 1 base removed from V and 3 bases from J, the gap between germline ends came to 3 bases.

Sequenced input: blood. The clonotype was recovered from a woman aged 30 to 39 with Graves' hyperthyroidism. J is TRBJ2-2 and V is TRBV4-1; D gene ambiguous. CDR3 sequence: CASSQGHTGELFF. DNA of the CDR3: TGCGCCAGCAGCCAAGGACACACCGGGGAGCTGTTTTTT.